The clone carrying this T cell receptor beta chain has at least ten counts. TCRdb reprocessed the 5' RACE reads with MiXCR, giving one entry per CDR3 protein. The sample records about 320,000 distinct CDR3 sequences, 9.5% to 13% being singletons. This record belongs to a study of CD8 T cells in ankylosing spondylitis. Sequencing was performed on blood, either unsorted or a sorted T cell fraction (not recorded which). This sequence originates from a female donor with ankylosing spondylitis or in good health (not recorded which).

The CDR3, as DNA: TGTGCCAGCAGTCCTCAGGGAGGTGAAAAACTGTTTTTT. This sequence encodes CASSPQGGEKLFF. V and J are TRBV6-1 and TRBJ1-4; TRBD1 is a possible D gene (5 bases). With 5 bases removed from V and 7 bases from J, the gap between germline ends came to 11 bases. From germline, CDR1 is MNHNS and CDR2 SASEGT. CDR3 length equals 13 residues.